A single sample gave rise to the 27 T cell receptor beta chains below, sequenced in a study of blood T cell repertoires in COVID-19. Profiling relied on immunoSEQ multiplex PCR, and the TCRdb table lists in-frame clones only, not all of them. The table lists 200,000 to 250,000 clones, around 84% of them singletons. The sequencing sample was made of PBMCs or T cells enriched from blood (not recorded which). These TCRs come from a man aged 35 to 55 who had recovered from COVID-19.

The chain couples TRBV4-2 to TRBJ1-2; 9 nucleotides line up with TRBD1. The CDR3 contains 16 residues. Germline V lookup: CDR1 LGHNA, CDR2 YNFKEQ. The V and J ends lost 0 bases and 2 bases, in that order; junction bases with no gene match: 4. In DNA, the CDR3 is TGTGCCAGCAGCCAAGAGTGGGGACAGGGAAACTATGGCTACACCTTC. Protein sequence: CASSQEWGQGNYGYTF.

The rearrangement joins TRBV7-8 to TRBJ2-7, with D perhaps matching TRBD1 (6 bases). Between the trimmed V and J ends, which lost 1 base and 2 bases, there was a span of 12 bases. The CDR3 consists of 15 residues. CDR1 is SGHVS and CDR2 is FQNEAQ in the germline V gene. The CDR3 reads CASSLDGGATYEQYF. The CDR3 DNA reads TGTGCCAGCAGCTTAGATGGGGGCGCGACCTACGAGCAGTACTTC. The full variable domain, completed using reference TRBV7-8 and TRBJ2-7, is GAGVSQSPRYKVAKRGQDVALRCDPISGHVSLFWYQQALGQGPEFLTYFQNEAQLDKSGLPSDRFFAERPEGSVSTLKIQRTQQEDSAVYLCASSLDGGATYEQYFGPGTRLTVT.

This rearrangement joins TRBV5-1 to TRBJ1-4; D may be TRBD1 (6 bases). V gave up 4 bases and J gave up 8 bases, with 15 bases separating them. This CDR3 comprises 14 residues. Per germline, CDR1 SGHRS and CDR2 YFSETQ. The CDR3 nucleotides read TGCGCCAGCAGCCCCGGGACACCGAACGAAAAACTGTTTTTT. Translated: CASSPGTPNEKLFF.

CDR3 sequence: CASSLVAAGTSSYEQYF. For the CDR3, the DNA is TGTGCCAGCAGCTTAGTCGCAGCGGGAACCAGCTCCTACGAGCAGTACTTC. This sequence joins TRBV7-6 and TRBJ2-7; 7 bases map to TRBD2. CDR3 length equals 17 residues. V shed 1 base and J 0 bases; nucleotides not matched to a gene: 9. Germline loops: CDR1 SGHVS, CDR2 FNYEAQ.

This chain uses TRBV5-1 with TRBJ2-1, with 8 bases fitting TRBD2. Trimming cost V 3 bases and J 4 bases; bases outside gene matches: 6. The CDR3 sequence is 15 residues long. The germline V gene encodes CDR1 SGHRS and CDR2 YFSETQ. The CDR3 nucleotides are TGCGCCAGCAGCTCCGGGACTAGATCATACAATGAGCAGTTCTTC. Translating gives CASSSGTRSYNEQFF.

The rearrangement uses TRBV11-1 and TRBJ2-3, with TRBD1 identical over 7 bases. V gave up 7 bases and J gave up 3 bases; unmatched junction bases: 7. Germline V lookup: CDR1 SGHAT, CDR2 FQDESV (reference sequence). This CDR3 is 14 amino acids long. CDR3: CASTSGRGTDTQYF. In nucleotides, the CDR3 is TGTGCCAGCACTTCCGGCAGGGGGACAGATACGCAGTATTTT.

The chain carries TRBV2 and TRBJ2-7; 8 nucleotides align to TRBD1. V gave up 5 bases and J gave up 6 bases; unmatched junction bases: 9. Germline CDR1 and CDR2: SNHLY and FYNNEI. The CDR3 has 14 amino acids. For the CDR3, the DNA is TGTGCCAGCAGTCGGACAGGGTGGTTTAGCGAGCAGTACTTC. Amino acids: CASSRTGWFSEQYF.

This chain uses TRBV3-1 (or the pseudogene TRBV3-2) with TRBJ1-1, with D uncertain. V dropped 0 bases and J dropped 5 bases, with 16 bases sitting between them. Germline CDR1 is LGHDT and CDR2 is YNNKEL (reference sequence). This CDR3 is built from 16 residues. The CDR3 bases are TGTGCCAGCAGCCAAGATCTGGACTTGGGCGGGACTGAAGCTTTCTTT. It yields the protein CASSQDLDLGGTEAFF.

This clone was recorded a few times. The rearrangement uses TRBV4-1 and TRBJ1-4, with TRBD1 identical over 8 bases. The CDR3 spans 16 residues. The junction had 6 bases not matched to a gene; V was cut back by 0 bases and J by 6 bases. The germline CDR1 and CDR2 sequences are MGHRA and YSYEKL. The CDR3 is CASSQDSRGRDEKLFF. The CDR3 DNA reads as TGCGCCAGCAGCCAAGATTCCAGGGGGCGAGATGAAAAACTGTTTTTT.

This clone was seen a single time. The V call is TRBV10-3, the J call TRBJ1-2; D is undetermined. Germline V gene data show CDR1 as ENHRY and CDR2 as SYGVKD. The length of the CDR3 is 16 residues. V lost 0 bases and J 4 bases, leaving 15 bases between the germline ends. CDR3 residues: CAISESGEGTIYGYTF. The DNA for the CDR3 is TGTGCCATCAGTGAGTCCGGCGAGGGAACAATCTATGGCTACACCTTC.

The CDR3 DNA is TGTGCCAGCAGCAAAGCGAAGGGGCTAGGTAAAGCGTACGAGCAGTACTTC. It is translated as CASSKAKGLGKAYEQYF. The chain joins TRBV21-1 to TRBJ2-7; the table calls TRBD1, which could not be checked here. TRBV21-1 is shown as a pseudogene. This CDR3 comprises 17 residues.

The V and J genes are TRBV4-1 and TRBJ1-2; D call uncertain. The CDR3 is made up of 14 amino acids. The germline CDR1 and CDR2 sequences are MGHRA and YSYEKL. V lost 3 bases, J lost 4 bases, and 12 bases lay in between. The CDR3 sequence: CASSQFGETYGYTF. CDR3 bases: TGCGCCAGCAGCCAGTTTGGGGAGACCTATGGCTACACCTTC.

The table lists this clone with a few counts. The CDR3 sequence: CASSPPPQGVGKNIQYF. Written as DNA, the CDR3 is TGTGCCAGCAGCCCCCCACCACAGGGGGTGGGCAAAAACATTCAGTACTTC. The V and J genes are TRBV3-1 (or the pseudogene TRBV3-2) and TRBJ2-4; 8 positions match TRBD1. The CDR3 runs 17 residues. Germline values: CDR1 LGHDT, CDR2 YNNKEL (reference sequence). V shed 4 bases, J shed 3 bases, and the junction held 11 bases outside the gene matches.

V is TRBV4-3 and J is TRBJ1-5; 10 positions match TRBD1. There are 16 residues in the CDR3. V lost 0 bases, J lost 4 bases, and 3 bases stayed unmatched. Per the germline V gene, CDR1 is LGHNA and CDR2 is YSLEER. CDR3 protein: CASSQDGGQGNQPQHF. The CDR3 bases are TGCGCCAGCAGCCAAGATGGGGGACAGGGGAATCAGCCCCAGCATTTT.

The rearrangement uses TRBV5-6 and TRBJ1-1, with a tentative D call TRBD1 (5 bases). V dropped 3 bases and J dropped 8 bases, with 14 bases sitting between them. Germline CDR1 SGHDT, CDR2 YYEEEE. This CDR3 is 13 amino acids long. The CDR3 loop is CASSWGTAGEAFF. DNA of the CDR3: TGTGCCAGCAGCTGGGGGACTGCCGGGGAAGCTTTCTTT. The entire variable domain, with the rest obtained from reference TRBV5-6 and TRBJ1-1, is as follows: DAGVTQSPTHLIKTRGQQVTLRCSPKSGHDTVSWYQQALGQGPQFIFQYYEEEERQRGNFPDRFSGHQFPNYSSELNVNALLLGDSALYLCASSWGTAGEAFFGQGTRLTVV.

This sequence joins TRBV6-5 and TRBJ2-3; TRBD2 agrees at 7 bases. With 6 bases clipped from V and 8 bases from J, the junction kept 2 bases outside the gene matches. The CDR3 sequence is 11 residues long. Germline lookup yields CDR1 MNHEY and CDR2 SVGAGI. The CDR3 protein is CASRGGSTQYF. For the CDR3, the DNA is TGTGCCAGCAGGGGAGGGTCTACGCAGTATTTT.

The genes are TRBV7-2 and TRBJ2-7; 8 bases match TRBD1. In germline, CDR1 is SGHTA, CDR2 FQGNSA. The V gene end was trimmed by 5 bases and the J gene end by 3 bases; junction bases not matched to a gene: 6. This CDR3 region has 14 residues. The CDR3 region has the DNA TGTGCCAGCAGCCCACAGGGACAGGTCTACGAGCAGTACTTC. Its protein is CASSPQGQVYEQYF.

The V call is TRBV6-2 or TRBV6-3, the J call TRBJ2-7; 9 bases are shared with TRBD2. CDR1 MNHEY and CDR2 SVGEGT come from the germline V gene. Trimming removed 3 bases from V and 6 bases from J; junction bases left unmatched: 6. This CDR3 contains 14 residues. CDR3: CASSYGGRAVEQYF. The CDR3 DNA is TGTGCCAGCAGTTATGGCGGGAGGGCCGTCGAGCAGTACTTC.

The CDR3 coding sequence is TGTGCCAGCAGCCTGACAGGGTGGGGGACTGAAGCTTTCTTT. Translated: CASSLTGWGTEAFF. The chain carries TRBV11-2 and TRBJ1-1; 7 positions match TRBD1. This CDR3 comprises 14 residues. The V gene end was trimmed by 5 bases and the J gene end by 5 bases; junction bases not matched to a gene: 8. The germline gives CDR1 SGHAT, CDR2 FQNNGV.

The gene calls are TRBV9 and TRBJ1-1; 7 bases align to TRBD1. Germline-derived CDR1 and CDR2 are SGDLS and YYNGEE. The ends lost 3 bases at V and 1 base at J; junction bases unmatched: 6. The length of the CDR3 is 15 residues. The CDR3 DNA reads TGTGCCAGCAGCGGACAGGGCGGGCAGAACACTGAAGCTTTCTTT. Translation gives CASSGQGGQNTEAFF.

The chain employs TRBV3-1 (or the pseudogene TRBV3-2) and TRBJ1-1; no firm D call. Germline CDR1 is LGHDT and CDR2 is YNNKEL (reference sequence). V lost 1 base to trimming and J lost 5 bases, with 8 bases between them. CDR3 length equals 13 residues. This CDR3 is CASSQGSETEAFF. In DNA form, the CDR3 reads TGTGCCAGCAGCCAAGGCTCCGAGACTGAAGCTTTCTTT.

For the CDR3, the DNA is TGCGCCAGCAGCCTATCTAGCGGGAGTTACGAGCAGTACTTC. Translated: CASSLSSGSYEQYF. The rearrangement joins TRBV5-1 to TRBJ2-7; 10 nucleotides match TRBD2. CDR3 length: 14 amino acids. Germline V CDR1 and CDR2: SGHRS, YFSETQ. The V segment lost 4 bases and the J segment 4 bases; nucleotides outside the gene matches: 5.

The CDR3 protein is CASRYALGEAGEQYF. The CDR3 DNA is TGCGCCAGCAGATATGCCTTAGGGGAGGCCGGCGAGCAGTACTTC. The gene calls are TRBV5-1 and TRBJ2-7, with D possibly TRBD2 on 6 matching bases. Germline V lookup: CDR1 SGHRS, CDR2 YFSETQ. Trimming left V 5 bases short and J 6 bases short, with 21 bases between. The CDR3 is 15 residues long. Full variable domain (remainder filled in from reference TRBV5-1 and TRBJ2-7): KAGVTQTPRYLIKTRGQQVTLSCSPISGHRSVSWYQQTPGQGLQFLFEYFSETQRNKGNFPGRFSGRQFSNSRSEMNVSTLELGDSALYLCASRYALGEAGEQYFGPGTRLTVT.

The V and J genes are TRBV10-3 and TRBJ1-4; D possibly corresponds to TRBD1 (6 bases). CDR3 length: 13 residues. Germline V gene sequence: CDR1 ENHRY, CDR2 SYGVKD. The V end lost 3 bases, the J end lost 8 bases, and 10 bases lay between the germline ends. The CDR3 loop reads CAISEQGGEKLFF. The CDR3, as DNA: TGTGCCATCAGTGAACAGGGAGGGGAAAAACTGTTTTTT.

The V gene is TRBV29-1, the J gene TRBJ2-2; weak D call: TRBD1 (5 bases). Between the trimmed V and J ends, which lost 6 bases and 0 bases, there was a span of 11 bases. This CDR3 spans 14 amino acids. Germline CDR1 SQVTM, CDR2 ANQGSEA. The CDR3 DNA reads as TGCAGCGTGAATCAGGGATCGAACACCGGGGAGCTGTTTTTT. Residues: CSVNQGSNTGELFF.

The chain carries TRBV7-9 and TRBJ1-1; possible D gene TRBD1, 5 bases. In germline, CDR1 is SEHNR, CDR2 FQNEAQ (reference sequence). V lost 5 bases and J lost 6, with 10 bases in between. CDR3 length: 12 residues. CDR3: CASSDGGAEAFF. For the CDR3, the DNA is TGTGCCAGCAGCGACGGGGGAGCTGAAGCTTTCTTT.

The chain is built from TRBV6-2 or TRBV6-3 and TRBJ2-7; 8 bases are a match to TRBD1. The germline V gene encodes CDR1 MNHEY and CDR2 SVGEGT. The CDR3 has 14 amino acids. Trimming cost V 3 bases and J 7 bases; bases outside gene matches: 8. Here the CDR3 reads CASSYRQGAWEQYF. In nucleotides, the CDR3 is TGTGCCAGCAGTTATCGGCAGGGGGCGTGGGAGCAGTACTTC.